This T cell receptor (beta chain) was recorded in a study of shared clonotypes between healthy human individuals. Findings and limits, study-wide: Sharing across four donors was highest in naive CD4 (roughly 5%) and lowest in memory CD8 (0.4%). Richness estimates generally favored naive over memory subsets.

Turning to this clone: The antigen is not known.

Method: immunoSEQ multiplex PCR; TCRdb's copy keeps in-frame clones and lacks some. Of 2 million to 2.5 million clones in the sample, approximately 96% were seen once. This CDR3 has 14 amino acids. Looked up from germline, CDR1 is SGDLS and CDR2 is YYNGEE. Trimming took off 5 bases at V and 5 bases at J, with 16 bases between the two ends. The chain links TRBV9 to TRBJ2-5; D is perhaps TRBD1 or TRBD2 (6 bases each). This TCR derives from a man younger than 35 in good health. Sequencing was carried out using naive CD4+ T cells sorted from blood. The sample's subset: CD45RA+ positively selected. The CDR3 region has the DNA TGTGCCAGCAGTTCTTACAGGGCGGGGGAGACCCAGTACTTC. It yields the protein CASSSYRAGETQYF.